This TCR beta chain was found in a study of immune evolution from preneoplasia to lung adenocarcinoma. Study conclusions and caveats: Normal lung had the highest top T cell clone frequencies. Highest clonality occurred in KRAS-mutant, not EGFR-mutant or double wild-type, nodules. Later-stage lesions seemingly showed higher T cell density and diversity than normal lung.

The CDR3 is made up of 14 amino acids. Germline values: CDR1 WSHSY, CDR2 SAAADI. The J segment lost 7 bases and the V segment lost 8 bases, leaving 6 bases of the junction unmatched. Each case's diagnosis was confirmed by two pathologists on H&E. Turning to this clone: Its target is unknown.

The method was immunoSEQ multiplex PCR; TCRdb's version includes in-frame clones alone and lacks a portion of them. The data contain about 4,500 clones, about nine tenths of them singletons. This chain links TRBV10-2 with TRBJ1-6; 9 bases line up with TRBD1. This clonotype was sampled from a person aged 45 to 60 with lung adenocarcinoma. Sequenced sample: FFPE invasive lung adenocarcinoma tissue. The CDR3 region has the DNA TGCGCCAGCGGAATCGGACAGGGGAATTCACCCCTCCACTTT. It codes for CASGIGQGNSPLHF.